This T cell receptor beta chain was retrieved from a study of cytomegalovirus exposure and HLA in healthy donors. Study-level information: Ancestry clustering placed 70% to 90% of over 300 genotyped donors in the Caucasian-associated cluster. Study-level points and caveats: Follow-up analysis seemed to connect common viral pathogens with several of the most significant clusters identified. As confirmed in vitro, a few CMV-associated chains were specific for CMV antigens.

To note about this clone: The target antigen is unknown.

The CDR3 consists of 14 residues. Germline V CDR1 and CDR2: SGHRS, YFSETQ. V was trimmed by 10 bases and J by 8 bases, leaving 23 bases between them. A multiplex PCR was run with 60 Vbeta primers and 13 Jbeta primers. Some clones are missing from TCRdb's copy, which holds only in-frame ones; the method was immunoSEQ multiplex PCR. The sample yields around 130,000 clones, 88% seen once. Healthy people donating bone marrow made up the donors. Source material: PBMCs. The chain has TRBV5-1 and TRBJ2-3, with D perhaps matching TRBD2 (7 bases). The TCR sequence derives from a woman in her 40s in good health and CMV-seronegative. The CDR3 nucleotides read TGCGCCTTGCGGGGGAGGTTAGAAGGGGGTACGCAGTATTTT. It translates to CALRGRLEGGTQYF.